This record covers a single T cell receptor (beta chain). The sample originates from a study of glioma-infiltrating T cells after dendritic cell vaccination. Germline assignment: CDR1 SGHRS and CDR2 YFSETQ. CDR3 length equals 14 residues. Trimming shortened V by 4 bases and J by 7 bases, and 12 bases separated the two germline ends. The protocol was immunoSEQ multiplex PCR, while the TCRdb copy is restricted to in-frame clones and leaves out a portion. The sample holds tens of thousands of clones, over 75% seen once. The sample consisted of blood, taken before dendritic cell vaccination. The receptor's source is a human donor with glioblastoma. J is TRBJ1-6 and V is TRBV5-1, with D unclear. CDR3 coding DNA: TGCGCCAGCAGCCCGTTCGGGGAAAATTCACCCCTCCACTTT. This translates into CASSPFGENSPLHF.